The sequence of this T cell receptor beta chain was determined in a study of cytomegalovirus exposure and HLA in healthy donors. Primers for the PCR totalled 60 Vbeta and 13 Jbeta. Sequenced by immunoSEQ multiplex PCR; TCRdb stores in-frame clones only, minus some. The sample lists under 150,000 clones; 79% were seen once. Germline V lookup: CDR1 SGHRS, CDR2 YFSETQ. This CDR3 region has 14 residues. V was cut by 1 base and J by 3 bases, with 11 bases left in between. Material for sequencing was PBMCs. The sequence was obtained from a male donor in good health and CMV-seronegative. The chain joins TRBV5-1 to TRBJ2-7; D not resolved. CDR3 nucleotide sequence: TGCGCCAGCAGCTTGCAACAATCCGACTACGAGCAGTACTTC. Encoded protein: CASSLQQSDYEQYF.